The sequence of this T cell receptor beta chain was determined in a study of T-cell memory formation after mild COVID-19. Study as a whole: Largely, TCR clusters stayed within a single donor. Regarding the study as a whole: Memory sampled before infection contained some responding clones, suggesting cross-reactive memory joined. Clones that shrank (day 15 to 85) were balanced CD4/CD8, whereas later expanders leaned CD4+. Largely, contracting CD4+ clones fell within CM and EM, and contracting CD8+ clones within EMRA.

V dropped 0 bases and J dropped 4 bases, with 12 bases sitting between them. The CDR3 runs to 16 residues. Germline V gene sequence: CDR1 LGHDT, CDR2 YNNKEL (reference sequence). In the case of this clonotype: What it binds is unknown.

MiXCR was run by TCRdb on the 5' RACE reads, yielding one entry per CDR3 protein. The sample shows hundreds of thousands of distinct CDR3 sequences, around 30% of them seen only once. This clonotype was obtained from an adult woman who had mild COVID-19 (a few samples of this study predate the infection). Cell type and time point are not known. Sequenced material: PBMCs or a T cell subset sorted from them (not recorded which). This sequence joins TRBV3-1 and TRBJ2-2; unclear D gene. The CDR3 DNA reads as TGTGCCAGCAGCCAAGACCATCCCTGGGGCACCGGGGAGCTGTTTTTT. Its translation: CASSQDHPWGTGELFF.